One sample yielded the 30 T cell receptor beta chains listed below, sequenced in a study of T cells in localized non-small cell lung cancer. The repertoire was sequenced with immunoSEQ multiplex PCR; TCRdb's copy has only in-frame clones and lacks some. Of some 38,000 clones in the sample, about nine tenths were seen once. The sample in question was peripheral blood mononuclear cells, obtained before any cancer treatment. The receptors originated from a male donor at least 60 years old with stage II lung adenocarcinoma.

The rearrangement joins TRBV5-1 to TRBJ2-7, with D unclear. V was pared by 2 bases and J by 5 bases, with 11 bases between. This CDR3 spans 13 amino acids. Germline V CDR1 and CDR2: SGHRS, YFSETQ. The CDR3 sequence: CASSLGLQDEQYF. The CDR3 DNA is TGCGCCAGCAGCTTAGGCCTTCAGGACGAGCAGTACTTC.

V is TRBV7-2 and J is TRBJ2-5; 7 bases fit TRBD2. The V segment lost 4 bases and the J segment 4 bases; nucleotides outside the gene matches: 6. This CDR3 is built from 14 residues. From germline, CDR1 is SGHTA and CDR2 FQGNSA. The CDR3 coding sequence is TGTGCCAGCAGCTCCCGACCGGGGGGAGAGACCCAGTACTTC. This encodes CASSSRPGGETQYF.

The J gene is TRBJ2-5, the V gene TRBV7-2; TRBD2 agrees at 7 bases. The CDR3 spans 13 residues. J lost 2 bases, V lost 8 bases, and 5 bases had no gene match. Germline values: CDR1 SGHTA, CDR2 FQGNSA. The CDR3 bases are TGTGCCAGCGGGCGGGAGCTACAAGAGACCCAGTACTTC. Protein: CASGRELQETQYF.

DNA for the CDR3: TGTGCCAGCAGTGACGACCCGGGACGGTTTGAGACCCAGTACTTC. Translating gives CASSDDPGRFETQYF. The chain has TRBV6-1 and TRBJ2-5; D tentatively fits TRBD1 or TRBD2 (5 bases each). Per the germline V gene, CDR1 is MNHNS and CDR2 is SASEGT. Trimming left V 3 bases short and J 5 bases short, with 16 bases between. The CDR3 has 15 residues.

The rearrangement links TRBV4-2 to TRBJ2-3; D might be TRBD1 (5 bases). Germline assignment: CDR1 LGHNA and CDR2 YNFKEQ. Trimming pared 1 base from V and 0 bases from J, leaving 20 bases between. This CDR3 has 19 amino acids. Here the CDR3 reads CASSQAARRTDKSTDTQYF. CDR3 DNA sequence: TGTGCCAGCAGCCAAGCCGCCCGAAGGACGGACAAAAGCACAGATACGCAGTATTTT.

V gene TRBV6-5 combines with J gene TRBJ1-3; 7 bases align to TRBD1. The CDR3 spans 14 residues. J was trimmed by 0 bases and V by 6 bases; bases with no gene match: 2. CDR1 and CDR2 (germline): MNHEY, SVGAGI. CDR3 region: CASRTGRSGNTIYF. The DNA for the CDR3 is TGTGCCAGCAGGACAGGGCGCTCTGGAAACACCATATATTTT.

This clone was seen only once. V is TRBV4-2 and J is TRBJ2-3; TRBD2 agrees at 7 bases. The CDR3 extends over 16 amino acids. Losses at the gene ends were 0 bases for V and 3 bases for J; bases not matched to a gene: 6. The germline gives CDR1 LGHNA, CDR2 YNFKEQ. CDR3 amino acids: CASSQDRTSGTDTQYF. For the CDR3, the DNA is TGTGCCAGCAGCCAAGATCGGACTAGTGGGACAGATACGCAGTATTTT.

The rearrangement uses TRBV5-1 and TRBJ2-6; the match to TRBD1 covers 9 bases. CDR1 is SGHRS and CDR2 is YFSETQ in the germline V gene. Trimming removed 6 bases from V and 0 bases from J; junction bases left unmatched: 13. This CDR3 has 19 amino acids. CDR3 sequence (DNA): TGCGCCAGCACGGAGGGAACAGGGGGCTCCCTCTCTGGGGCCAACGTCCTGACTTTC. This encodes CASTEGTGGSLSGANVLTF.

The J gene is TRBJ2-7, the V gene TRBV23-1; D remains ambiguous. TRBV23-1 is an ORF; its function is uncertain. The CDR3 covers 15 residues. The ends were cut back, 4 bases at V and 2 bases at J, with 15 bases in the middle. The CDR3 sequence: CASSRPPDGTYEQYF. CDR3 DNA: TGCGCCAGCAGTCGCCCTCCCGACGGCACCTACGAGCAGTACTTC.

The V call is TRBV27, the J call TRBJ2-7; tentatively, D is TRBD1 or TRBD2 (5 bases each). The CDR3 contains 15 residues. Germline CDR1 reads MNHEY; CDR2 reads SMNVEV (reference sequence). V gave up 5 bases and J gave up 7 bases, with 21 bases separating them. DNA for the CDR3: TGTGCCAGCAGTCCTAACCCCCGGGGCCAGAGGGAGCAGTACTTC. This encodes CASSPNPRGQREQYF.

The chain links TRBV5-6 to TRBJ2-3, with unresolved D. Germline CDR1 reads SGHDT; CDR2 reads YYEEEE. This CDR3 comprises 13 residues. Trimming cost V 4 bases and J 2 bases, with 8 bases left between them. CDR3 coding DNA: TGTGCCAGCAGCGCACCAAACACAGATACGCAGTATTTT. Translation gives CASSAPNTDTQYF.

The genes are TRBV2 and TRBJ2-7; D not certain. The CDR3 consists of 15 residues. Germline assignment: CDR1 SNHLY and CDR2 FYNNEI. The germline V and J ends were trimmed by 5 bases and 3 bases, with 17 bases remaining between them. As DNA, the CDR3 is TGTGCCAGCAGTTATGACTTGGATCCCATCTACGAGCAGTACTTC. Amino acid sequence: CASSYDLDPIYEQYF.

The chain carries TRBV5-4 and TRBJ2-2; no definite D call. V was cut by 1 base and J by 8 bases, with 6 bases left in between. Germline V gene sequence: CDR1 SGHNT, CDR2 YYREEE (reference sequence). CDR3 size: 12 residues. Here the CDR3 DNA reads TGTGCCAGCAGCTTGAATCGGGGGGAGCTGTTTTTT. This encodes CASSLNRGELFF.

This chain uses TRBV2 with TRBJ2-6; D is possibly TRBD1 or TRBD2 (5 bases each). The CDR3 consists of 16 residues. Germline V lookup: CDR1 SNHLY, CDR2 FYNNEI. The germline V and J ends were trimmed by 4 bases and 0 bases, with 10 bases remaining between them. The CDR3 DNA reads as TGTGCCAGCAGTGGGGGACGGGACTCTGGGGCCAACGTCCTGACTTTC. It specifies CASSGGRDSGANVLTF.

The chain combines TRBV28 with TRBJ1-1; D is possibly TRBD1 (6 bases). The germline V gene encodes CDR1 MDHEN and CDR2 SYDVKM. V lost 5 bases and J 0 bases, leaving 13 bases between the germline ends. This CDR3 has 15 residues. The CDR3 here is CASSQGGNLNTEAFF. The CDR3 DNA sequence: TGTGCCAGCAGTCAAGGGGGGAACTTGAACACTGAAGCTTTCTTT.

The V gene is TRBV28, the J gene TRBJ2-7; 7 bases map to TRBD1. CDR1 is MDHEN and CDR2 is SYDVKM in the germline V gene. V shed 4 bases, J shed 6 bases, and the junction held 6 bases outside the gene matches. The CDR3 is 13 residues long. This chain's CDR3 is CASSWTPGGEQYF. The CDR3 DNA follows: TGTGCCAGCAGTTGGACTCCAGGGGGCGAGCAGTACTTC.

The CDR3 sequence is CASSFGAGGGEQFF. Written as DNA, the CDR3 is TGTGCCAGCAGCTTCGGAGCGGGAGGAGGAGAGCAGTTCTTC. The chain employs TRBV7-6 and TRBJ2-1; 9 bases agree with TRBD2. Germline V lookup: CDR1 SGHVS, CDR2 FNYEAQ. The junction had 7 bases not matched to a gene; V was cut back by 3 bases and J by 10 bases. The CDR3 is 14 amino acids.

The gene calls are TRBV4-2 and TRBJ1-1; maybe TRBD1 (5 bases). This CDR3 region has 15 residues. Trimming stripped 4 bases from V and 2 bases from J, with 14 bases between. Per the germline V gene, CDR1 is LGHNA and CDR2 is YNFKEQ. CDR3 bases: TGTGCCAGCAGCCCATGGGGCTCCCAAAACACTGAAGCTTTCTTT. Translation gives CASSPWGSQNTEAFF.

J is TRBJ2-3 and V is TRBV7-9; TRBD2 is a possible D gene (6 bases). This CDR3 contains 15 residues. CDR1 is SEHNR, CDR2 FQNEAQ, per germline (reference sequence). V was cut by 3 bases and J by 7 bases, with 17 bases left in between. The DNA for the CDR3 is TGTGCCAGCAGCTTGATGGGGCTCGGGGGATATACGCAGTATTTT. Protein sequence: CASSLMGLGGYTQYF.

The chain uses TRBV28 and TRBJ1-1; D is undetermined. Germline CDR1 is MDHEN and CDR2 is SYDVKM. Trimming removed 6 bases from V and 1 base from J, with 15 bases in between. The CDR3 consists of 15 residues. In DNA form, the CDR3 reads TGTGCCAGCAGCCCGTCCGGGCGCGGGAACACTGAAGCTTTCTTT. Amino acids: CASSPSGRGNTEAFF.

V usage is TRBV5-1 and J usage is TRBJ2-1, with TRBD2 matching 9 bases. CDR1 and CDR2 from the germline V gene are SGHRS and YFSETQ. The junction had 4 bases not matched to a gene; V was cut back by 1 base and J by 5 bases. The CDR3 has 15 residues. The CDR3 here is CASSLRVAGDNEQFF. CDR3 nucleotides: TGCGCCAGCAGCTTGAGGGTAGCGGGAGACAATGAGCAGTTCTTC. Complete variable domain (other parts from reference TRBV5-1 and TRBJ2-1): KAGVTQTPRYLIKTRGQQVTLSCSPISGHRSVSWYQQTPGQGLQFLFEYFSETQRNKGNFPGRFSGRQFSNSRSEMNVSTLELGDSALYLCASSLRVAGDNEQFFGPGTRLTVL.

This clone was counted only a few times. The genes are TRBV2 and TRBJ2-1, with a tentative D call TRBD2 (6 bases). The length of the CDR3 is 12 residues. Trimming took 3 bases from V and 9 from J, leaving 9 bases between them. Germline values: CDR1 SNHLY, CDR2 FYNNEI. The CDR3 region has the DNA TGTGCCAGCAGTGATCGGCGGGGTGAGCAGTTCTTC. It is translated as CASSDRRGEQFF.

CDR3 nucleotides: TGCGCCACCTCCCCAAGGGACAATTCACCCCTCCACTTT. This gives the protein CATSPRDNSPLHF. The gene calls are TRBV4-1 and TRBJ1-6; D perhaps matches TRBD1 (5 bases). Trimming cost V 10 bases and J 7 bases, with 14 bases left between them. The germline gives CDR1 MGHRA, CDR2 YSYEKL. This CDR3 comprises 13 residues.

This rearrangement joins TRBV11-3 to TRBJ2-7, with 7 bases fitting TRBD1. CDR1 SGHNT and CDR2 YENEEA come from the germline V gene. J gave up 5 bases and V 5 bases, and 6 bases lay outside the gene matches. The CDR3 covers 13 residues. In DNA, the CDR3 is TGTGCCAGCAGCAAAACAGGGGACCACGAGCAGTACTTC. Translating gives CASSKTGDHEQYF.

The J gene is TRBJ2-4, the V gene TRBV7-9; D may be TRBD1 or TRBD2 (5 bases each). Germline-derived CDR1 and CDR2 are SEHNR and FQNEAQ (reference sequence). The CDR3 runs to 16 residues. Trimming left V 5 bases short and J 0 bases short, with 14 bases between. The CDR3 protein is CASSLTSGLAKNIQYF. The CDR3, as DNA: TGTGCCAGCAGCCTCACCTCGGGGCTAGCCAAAAACATTCAGTACTTC.

The chain uses TRBV5-4 and TRBJ1-4; TRBD1 matches 11 bases. The V and J ends lost 1 base and 7 bases, in that order; junction bases with no gene match: 3. Germline assignment: CDR1 SGHNT and CDR2 YYREEE (reference sequence). CDR3 length: 15 residues. The CDR3, as DNA: TGTGCCAGCAGCTTGCCCGGGACAGGGGGTGAAAAACTGTTTTTT. Encoded protein: CASSLPGTGGEKLFF. The variable domain in full, with the rest retrieved from reference TRBV5-4 and TRBJ1-4, is ETGVTQSPTHLIKTRGQQVTLRCSSQSGHNTVSWYQQALGQGPQFIFQYYREEENGRGNFPPRFSGLQFPNYSSELNVNALELDDSALYLCASSLPGTGGEKLFFGSGTQLSVL.

The chain carries TRBV6-6 and TRBJ2-1, with D perhaps TRBD2 (5 bases). Germline V gives CDR1 MNHNY, CDR2 SVGAGI (reference sequence). The CDR3 is 15 residues long. Trimming stripped 6 bases from V and 0 bases from J, with 12 bases between. The CDR3 here is CASSPGLSSYNEQFF. Written as DNA, the CDR3 is TGTGCCAGCAGCCCCGGACTTAGCTCCTACAATGAGCAGTTCTTC.

The V call is TRBV19, the J call TRBJ1-5, with D possibly matching TRBD1 (6 bases). Germline loops: CDR1 LNHDA, CDR2 SQIVND (reference sequence). CDR3 size: 15 residues. Trimming cost V 6 bases and J 4 bases, with 16 bases left between them. This CDR3 reads CASSITLRGNQPQHF. CDR3 DNA: TGTGCCAGTAGCATCACCCTCAGGGGAAATCAGCCCCAGCATTTT.

V and J are TRBV28 and TRBJ1-5; weak D call: TRBD1 (5 bases). CDR3 length equals 15 residues. Trimming stripped 2 bases from V and 6 bases from J, with 14 bases between. CDR1 is MDHEN and CDR2 is SYDVKM in the germline V gene. The CDR3 sequence is CASSLGGSGGQPQHF. In DNA form, the CDR3 reads TGTGCCAGCAGTTTAGGGGGATCGGGGGGTCAGCCCCAGCATTTT.

The rearrangement joins TRBV5-5 to TRBJ2-1; TRBD2 is a possible D gene (5 bases). There are 16 residues in the CDR3. The V gene's germline CDR1 is SGHKS and CDR2 YYEKEE (reference sequence). The V end was cut by 4 bases, the J end by 0 bases, with 14 bases between. In DNA, the CDR3 is TGTGCCAGCAGCCGGGCCGTCGGGGACTCCTACAATGAGCAGTTCTTC. Its protein is CASSRAVGDSYNEQFF.